What follows are 5 T cell receptor beta chains derived from one specimen sequenced in a study of OX40 agonist ivuxolimab in advanced cancers. The repertoire was sequenced with immunoSEQ multiplex PCR; TCRdb's copy has only in-frame clones and lacks some. The top ten hold 1.5% to 2% of the sample, which has more than 80,000 clones, about 90% seen once. This sample comprised CD4+ or CD8+ T cells sorted from blood, obtained in a trial of the OX40 agonist ivuxolimab. These receptors were taken from an adult with an advanced solid tumor such as melanoma, head and neck, liver or kidney cancer.

The genes are TRBV18 and TRBJ2-1; TRBD2 agrees at 12 bases. V dropped 4 bases and J dropped 5; count of bases not matched to a gene: 3. The CDR3 covers 15 residues. Germline loops: CDR1 KGHSH, CDR2 LQKENI. The chain's CDR3 is CASSRGLAGNNEQFF. The CDR3 nucleotides are TGTGCCAGCTCACGGGGACTAGCGGGTAACAATGAGCAGTTCTTC.

This clone was recorded a few times. The chain recombines TRBV6-6 with TRBJ1-4; D is perhaps TRBD1 (5 bases). CDR3 length: 15 residues. Deletions cut 5 bases from V and 8 bases from J, with 18 bases between. CDR1 and CDR2 (germline): MNHNY, SVGAGI (reference sequence). The CDR3 DNA reads as TGTGCCAGCAGTCCCTCCCAGGGTGCGGGAGAAAAACTGTTTTTT. Translated: CASSPSQGAGEKLFF.

The chain carries TRBV10-3 and TRBJ2-2; 7 bases fit TRBD2. The V and J ends lost 11 bases and 3 bases, in that order; junction bases with no gene match: 9. The CDR3 runs 14 residues. Germline V gives CDR1 ENHRY, CDR2 SYGVKD. The CDR3 is CAVDIGLDTGELFF. In DNA, the CDR3 is TGTGCCGTCGATATAGGACTAGACACCGGGGAGCTGTTTTTT.

The chain recombines TRBV6-5 with TRBJ2-3, with 12 bases identical to TRBD2. V trimming: 6 bases; J trimming: 4 bases; junction bases outside the gene matches: 5. The CDR3 has 15 amino acids. Germline V gene data show CDR1 as MNHEY and CDR2 as SVGAGI. As DNA, the CDR3 is TGTGCCAGCAGCCAGACTAGCGGGAGCCCAGATACGCAGTATTTT. Amino acids: CASSQTSGSPDTQYF.

A word on this clone: Other DNA sequences of this sample code for an identical CDR3. The rearrangement uses TRBV5-6 and TRBJ2-5, with 8 bases lining up with TRBD2. The CDR3 covers 14 residues. V shed 4 bases, J shed 5 bases, and the junction held 7 bases outside the gene matches. Germline loops: CDR1 SGHDT, CDR2 YYEEEE. For the CDR3, the DNA is TGTGCCAGCAGCCTAGGACTAGCTAGGGAGACCCAGTACTTC. It codes for CASSLGLARETQYF. Based on the CDR3 plus reference TRBV5-6 and TRBJ2-5, the full variable domain is DAGVTQSPTHLIKTRGQQVTLRCSPKSGHDTVSWYQQALGQGPQFIFQYYEEEERQRGNFPDRFSGHQFPNYSSELNVNALLLGDSALYLCASSLGLARETQYFGPGTRLLVL.